A single TCR beta chain is shown here with its context. What it recognizes is unknown. Some clones are missing from TCRdb's copy, which holds only in-frame ones; the method was immunoSEQ multiplex PCR. This sample has about 140,000 clones, with around 90% found just once. This sample is part of a study of T cell responses to AZD1222 COVID-19 vaccine. Study results and limitations: Most donors were white British, females outnumbered males, and clonal diversity was possibly underestimated. Dominant CD4 TCR responses targeted spike regions 160-218 and 743-854.

The CDR3 length is 16 residues. The V and J ends lost 0 bases and 4 bases respectively, with 15 bases between them. Germline CDR1 and CDR2: LGHNA and YSLEER. The TCR comes from an adult in good health. The chain joins TRBV4-3 to TRBJ1-2; perhaps TRBD1 as D (6 bases). This specimen was peripheral blood, taken on day 0 of AZD1222 vaccination. The DNA of the CDR3 is TGCGCCAGCAGCCAAGATGGCAGGGGTACCCTCTATGGCTACACCTTC. Its translation: CASSQDGRGTLYGYTF.